The 8 T cell receptor beta chains below were found in one sample sequenced in a study of T cells after yellow fever vaccination. TCRdb reprocessed the 5' RACE reads via MiXCR and lists one record per CDR3 protein. Among about 320,000 distinct CDR3 sequences listed, 6.8% were seen once. This sample comprised PBMCs, obtained about 41 days after the first yellow fever vaccination. Receptors originate from a man aged 18 to 35 who received the YFV17D yellow fever vaccine.

This clonotype occurred a few times. The chain is built from TRBV7-2 and TRBJ2-7, with 7 bases fitting TRBD1. The CDR3 consists of 15 residues. Trimming took 6 bases from V and 2 from J; bases not matched to a gene: 10. CDR1 is SGHTA, CDR2 FQGNSA, per germline. The CDR3 DNA reads TGTGCCAGCAGTCCGGGACAGTCAAGCGCCTACGAGCAGTACGTC. Translation gives CASSPGQSSAYEQYV.

This clonotype was seen repeatedly, ten times or more. The chain uses TRBV12-3 or TRBV12-4 and TRBJ2-3, with no clear D. This CDR3 contains 13 residues. Trimming stripped 5 bases from V and 0 bases from J, with 6 bases between. This chain's CDR3 is CASSLQSTDTQYF. The CDR3 DNA follows: TGTGCCAGCAGTCTTCAAAGCACAGATACGCAGTATTTT.

The chain employs TRBV7-9 and TRBJ2-3; 10 bases line up with TRBD1. Germline CDR1 is SEHNR and CDR2 is FQNEAQ (reference sequence). The CDR3 length is 15 residues. With V trimmed by 1 base and J by 6 bases, 4 bases remained unmatched. CDR3 coding DNA: TGTGCCAGCAGCTTAGTTGGGACAGGGGACGATACGCAGTATTTT. This sequence encodes CASSLVGTGDDTQYF.

This clonotype was seen more than once but under ten times. CDR3 sequence (DNA): TGCAGCGTTGACCTAGCGGGGGGGGGCGATCAGTACTTC. This translates into CSVDLAGGGDQYF. The J gene is TRBJ2-4, the V gene TRBV29-1; 12 positions match TRBD2. This CDR3 is 13 amino acids long. With V trimmed by 3 bases and J by 12 bases, 6 bases remained unmatched. Germline V gene sequence: CDR1 SQVTM, CDR2 ANQGSEA.

The chain joins TRBV5-4 to TRBJ2-7, with D uncertain. The CDR3 runs to 13 residues. V lost 3 bases and J lost 3, with 10 bases in between. CDR1 SGHNT and CDR2 YYREEE come from the germline V gene (reference sequence). CDR3 sequence reads: CASSSPTDYEQYV. The DNA of the CDR3 is TGTGCCAGCAGCTCACCTACCGACTACGAGCAGTACGTC.

This chain uses TRBV5-1 with TRBJ2-3; D is unresolved. CDR1 and CDR2 (germline): SGHRS, YFSETQ. The V end was cut by 3 bases, the J end by 2 bases, with 7 bases between. The CDR3 loop spans 13 amino acids. The CDR3 DNA is TGCGCCAGCAGCTCGTCGGCCACAGATACGCAGTATTTT. Translated: CASSSSATDTQYF.

This clonotype was seen a handful of times. This chain uses TRBV10-3 with TRBJ2-2, with D unresolved. Deletions cut 4 bases from V and 4 bases from J, with 13 bases between. This CDR3 spans 15 amino acids. CDR1 is ENHRY, CDR2 SYGVKD, per germline. The CDR3 coding sequence is TGTGCCATCAGTGCCAGTCTAGGCAGCACCGGGGAGCTGTTTTTT. Translated: CAISASLGSTGELFF.

V is TRBV18 and J is TRBJ2-2; D not resolved. The V gene lost 3 bases and the J gene lost 1 base, with 9 bases spanning the gap. CDR1 and CDR2 (germline): KGHSH, LQKENI. This CDR3 has 15 residues. The CDR3 DNA follows: TGTGCCAGCTCACCGTTGCCGGGGAACACCGGGGAGCTGTTTTTT. Translating it yields CASSPLPGNTGELFF. Complete variable domain (other parts from reference TRBV18 and TRBJ2-2): NAGVMQNPRHLVRRRGQEARLRCSPMKGHSHVYWYRQLPEEGLKFMVYLQKENIIDESGMPKERFSAEFPKEGPSILRIQQVVRGDSAAYFCASSPLPGNTGELFFGEGSRLTVL.